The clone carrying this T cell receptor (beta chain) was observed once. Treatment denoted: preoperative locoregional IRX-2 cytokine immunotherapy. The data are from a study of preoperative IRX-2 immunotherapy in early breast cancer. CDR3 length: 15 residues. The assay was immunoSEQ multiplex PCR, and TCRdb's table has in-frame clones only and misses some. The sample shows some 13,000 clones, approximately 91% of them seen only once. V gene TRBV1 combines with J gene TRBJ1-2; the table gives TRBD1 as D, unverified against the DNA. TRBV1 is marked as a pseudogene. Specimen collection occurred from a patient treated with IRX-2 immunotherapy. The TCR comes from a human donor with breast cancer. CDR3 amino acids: CTSSQESQTSYGYTF. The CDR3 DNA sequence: TGCACCAGCAGCCAAGAATCACAGACATCCTATGGCTACACCTTC.